This is a list of T cell receptor beta chains from one sample in a study of blood T cell repertoires in COVID-19. Generated by immunoSEQ multiplex PCR, the TCRdb table keeps only in-frame clones and is missing some. In the table there are approximately 97,000 clones, 80% to 95% of which are singletons. The sequenced material came from peripheral blood. These receptors were obtained from a woman in her forties or fifties with COVID-19, enrolled during active disease. CDR3s include the opening cysteine and the closing phenylalanine or tryptophan. A D gene is named only where the DNA matches it firmly. Clone size, where shown, is once, few, many, or a class for clones that have expanded.

J: TRBJ1-2; V: TRBV27; size: -; D: -; DNA: TGTGCCAGCAGTCCCTTGGGGGGGGCTTACGTCTATGGCTACACCTTC; CDR3: CASSPLGGAYVYGYTF
J: TRBJ1-5; V: TRBV6-1; size: few; D: -; DNA: TGTGCCAGCAGTGAGGACTTTCCGGCAGGGGTTGGTCGGTATCAGCCCCAGCATTTT; CDR3: CASSEDFPAGVGRYQPQHF
J: TRBJ2-3; V: TRBV12-5; size: -; D: -; DNA: TGTGCTAGTGGTCTCCCCCTACAGGACACAGATACGCAGTATTTT; CDR3: CASGLPLQDTDTQYF
J: TRBJ1-1; V: TRBV27; size: -; D: -; DNA: TGTGCCAGCAGTCCCCTCCCGGGACATGCCTCTGCAAGCACTGAAGCTTTCTTT; CDR3: CASSPLPGHASASTEAFF
J: TRBJ1-2; V: TRBV6-5; size: -; D: TRBD1; DNA: TGTGCCAGCAGAACGACAGGGAGCGGCTACACCTTC; CDR3: CASRTTGSGYTF
J: TRBJ2-3; V: TRBV19; size: once; D: TRBD2; DNA: TGTGCCAGTAACAGCGGGGGCTACACAGATACGCAGTATTTT; CDR3: CASNSGGYTDTQYF
J: TRBJ1-2; V: TRBV27; size: -; D: TRBD1; DNA: TGTGCCAGCAGTCAGGGACAGGGGGTCAGGGATGGCTACACCTTC; CDR3: CASSQGQGVRDGYTF
J: TRBJ1-2; V: TRBV2; size: -; D: -; DNA: TGTGCCAGCAGTGAGGTCGTGAGGGGCTACACCTTC; CDR3: CASSEVVRGYTF
J: TRBJ2-5; V: TRBV6-5; size: -; D: -; DNA: TGTGCCAGCAGTTACAGGGGGGGCCAAGAGACCCAGTACTTC; CDR3: CASSYRGGQETQYF
J: TRBJ1-2; V: TRBV7-2; size: -; D: -; DNA: TGTGCCAGCAGCTTAGGGAGCGGGGATCGTCAAGGCTACACCTTC; CDR3: CASSLGSGDRQGYTF
J: TRBJ1-1; V: TRBV11-3; size: -; D: -; DNA: TGTGCCAGCAGCTTACAGAGCGGGGATACTGAAGCTTTCTTT; CDR3: CASSLQSGDTEAFF
J: TRBJ2-4; V: TRBV19; size: -; D: -; DNA: TGTGCCAGTAGTATTATCTGGGGCAGGGGCAAAAACATTCAGTACTTC; CDR3: CASSIIWGRGKNIQYF
J: TRBJ2-2; V: TRBV4-1; size: -; D: -; DNA: TGCGCCAGCAGCCAAGATAAGGGGTGGGAGCTGTTTTTT; CDR3: CASSQDKGWELFF
J: TRBJ1-5; V: TRBV21-1; size: -; D: -; DNA: TGTGCCAGCAGCCCCGGGGGGGGGCAAGGGGGCAATCAGCCCCAGCATTTT; CDR3: CASSPGGGQGGNQPQHF
J: TRBJ2-3; V: TRBV29-1; size: -; D: -; DNA: TGCAGCGTTGGAGAGGCCTTGGCAGGATGGTTGGGTACGCAGTATTTT; CDR3: CSVGEALAGWLGTQYF
J: TRBJ2-3; V: TRBV10-3; size: -; D: TRBD1; DNA: TGTGCCACACTCAGGGACAGGGGTATAGATACGCAGTATTTT; CDR3: CATLRDRGIDTQYF
J: TRBJ2-3; V: TRBV5-1; size: -; D: TRBD1; DNA: TGCGCCAGCAGCTTGGGCCTAGGGGGCGCACGGGCAGATACGCAGTATTTT; CDR3: CASSLGLGGARADTQYF
J: TRBJ2-1; V: TRBV7-8; size: -; D: -; DNA: TGTGCCAGCAGCCCCGCCTGGTACAGCAATGAGCAGTTCTTC; CDR3: CASSPAWYSNEQFF
J: TRBJ1-6; V: TRBV11-2; size: -; D: -; DNA: TGTGCCAGCAGCTTTCCTCCCTATAGGGGAGGGAGGTCACCCCTCCACTTT; CDR3: CASSFPPYRGGRSPLHF
J: TRBJ1-4; V: TRBV7-9; size: -; D: TRBD1; DNA: TGTGCCAGCAGCTTAGGGACAGGGCCCTTTGGAGCTAATGAAAAACTGTTTTTT; CDR3: CASSLGTGPFGANEKLFF
J: TRBJ2-1; V: TRBV10-2; size: -; D: -; DNA: TGCGCCAGCAGTGATAATATATACAATGAGCAGTTCTTC; CDR3: CASSDNIYNEQFF
J: TRBJ1-4; V: TRBV11-3; size: -; D: TRBD1; DNA: TGTGCCAGCAGCCACCGGACAGGGAATGAAAAACTGTTTTTT; CDR3: CASSHRTGNEKLFF